Following are 6 T cell receptor beta chains from one sample sequenced in a study of regulatory T cells in long-lasting Graves disease. Time point given: newly diagnosed GD, antithyroid drugs for less than 3 months. Following extraction of RNA from PBMCs, that RNA was used to make the TCR library. With iRepertoire HTBI primers and Arm-PCR of CDR3 regions, TCR beta libraries were built. TCRdb recomputed calls from the multiplex PCR reads with MiXCR, one row per CDR3 protein. Among around 400,000 distinct CDR3 sequences listed, 15% to 17% were seen once. The source material was peripheral blood mononuclear cells (PBMCs), sampled at new diagnosis, from a patient treated with antithyroid drugs. All receptors derive from a female donor with Graves disease.

This clonotype was observed many times. The chain joins TRBV6-1 to TRBJ2-2; no clear D gene. V gave up 8 bases and J gave up 0 bases, with 7 bases separating them. The CDR3 runs to 13 residues. Germline values: CDR1 MNHNS, CDR2 SASEGT. CDR3 in DNA: TGTGCCAGCGCCGAAACGAACACCGGGGAGCTGTTTTTT. This translates into CASAETNTGELFF.

Many counts were recorded for this clonotype. V usage is TRBV6-2 or TRBV6-3 and J usage is TRBJ1-2; 7 bases map to TRBD1. The CDR3 extends over 15 amino acids. V lost 6 bases and J lost 7; bases outside the gene matches: 14. The germline V gene has CDR1 MNHEY and CDR2 SVGEGT. CDR3 residues: CASRRSLTGYSGYTF. As DNA, the CDR3 is TGTGCCAGCAGGCGGAGCTTGACAGGGTACTCTGGCTACACCTTC.

This clonotype was seen only a few times. The rearrangement uses TRBV18 and TRBJ1-1; D is ambiguous. Per germline, CDR1 KGHSH and CDR2 LQKENI. Trimming removed 3 bases at V and 2 bases at J, with 10 bases between. The CDR3 runs to 14 residues. CDR3 nucleotide sequence: TGTGCCAGCTCACCTTCAAAACCCAACACTGAAGCTTTCTTT. Its translation: CASSPSKPNTEAFF.

This clonotype was seen at least ten times. The chain is built from TRBV5-1 and TRBJ2-5; D perhaps matches TRBD1 (5 bases). V gave up 2 bases and J gave up 1 base, with 15 bases separating them. Germline V gives CDR1 SGHRS, CDR2 YFSETQ. The CDR3 sequence is 16 residues long. CDR3 DNA: TGCGCCAGCAGCTTTGGTGGCACAGGCTCCCAAGAGACCCAGTACTTC. This encodes CASSFGGTGSQETQYF.

Concerning this clonotype: This may be a read error: a much more frequent sequence differs by one nucleotide. Lacking the conserved final phenylalanine or tryptophan, this CDR3 likely reflects a read error. In DNA form, the CDR3 reads TGTGCCAGCAGCCCCCGGGACAGAAACACCGGGGAGCTGTTTTAT. Protein: CASSPRDRNTGELFY. V and J are TRBV3-1 and TRBJ2-2; 7 bases match TRBD1. The trim removed 4 bases at V and 2 bases at J, leaving 4 bases unmatched. Germline V gene lookup returns CDR1 LGHDT and CDR2 YNNKEL (reference sequence). The CDR3 is made up of 15 amino acids.

This clonotype was counted between two and nine times. The rearrangement links TRBV18 to TRBJ2-7; D not certain. CDR3 length: 14 residues. Trimming left V 2 bases short and J 5 bases short, with 13 bases between. Germline V CDR1 and CDR2: KGHSH, LQKENI. The CDR3 protein is CASSPGQARDEQYF. CDR3 coding DNA: TGTGCCAGCTCACCAGGGCAGGCTCGGGACGAGCAGTACTTC.